This T cell receptor beta chain was identified in a study of cytomegalovirus exposure and HLA in healthy donors. Study-wide context: Within an early data release were about 85 million unique TCRs drawn from HLA-typed donors.

PCR primers comprised 60 Vbeta and 13 Jbeta primers. Per the original methods: In a later analysis, the count reached 74 million or so unique TCR beta chains, with approximately 11 million shared. The table came from immunoSEQ multiplex PCR; TCRdb's copy has only in-frame clones and leaves some out. V, J and clone size derive from that table, while D and trimming were established from the DNA sequence. In the table there are about 150,000 clones, more than 75% of which are singletons. This sequence originates from a woman in her forties in good health and CMV-seropositive. Sequencing was carried out using PBMCs.

In DNA form, the CDR3 reads TGTGCCAGCAGTCCGGGACAGGGGGCAGGTATTATGGAGACCCAGTACTTC. This translates into CASSPGQGAGIMETQYF. The rearrangement links TRBV27 to TRBJ2-5, with 12 bases fitting TRBD1. The CDR3 is made up of 17 amino acids. Germline V gives CDR1 MNHEY, CDR2 SMNVEV (reference sequence). J was trimmed by 5 bases and V by 5 bases; bases with no gene match: 12.